This T cell receptor (beta chain) was identified during a study of blood T cell repertoires in COVID-19. Overall study: Sources were T cells, B-cell-depleted T cells, or PBMCs; the material itself was cDNA or gDNA.

This CDR3 region has 13 residues. Trimming took off 6 bases at V and 3 bases at J, with 11 bases between the two ends. Germline V gene sequence: CDR1 MDHEN, CDR2 SYDVKM. Original processing notes: Estimation of nucleated cell counts was performed using reference gene primer amplification. Assay used: immunoSEQ multiplex PCR; TCRdb lists only in-frame clones, some missing. V and J calls and clone size are given by that table; D and trimming were obtained from the DNA. The table records around 200,000 clones, 89% of them present only once. The material sequenced was PBMCs or T cells enriched from blood (not recorded which). The sequence was obtained from a woman younger than 35 who had recovered from COVID-19. The genes are TRBV28 and TRBJ1-2, with unresolved D. CDR3: CASSPPPYYGYTF. In DNA form, the CDR3 reads TGTGCCAGCAGCCCTCCCCCCTACTATGGCTACACCTTC.